Listed here is a single TCR beta chain. The antigen is not known. Using its own MiXCR run on the 5' RACE reads, TCRdb lists one record per CDR3 protein. This sample has about 500,000 distinct CDR3 sequences, with 20% found just once. The data were taken from a study of T-cell memory formation after mild COVID-19. Study context: In these data, TCR clusters were largely donor specific. General study results and limits: Second-wave clones reaching peak frequency on day 37 lacked confirmed SARS-CoV-2 specificity.

The CDR3 sequence is 15 residues long. Trimming removed 3 bases from V and 2 bases from J, with 14 bases in between. Germline CDR1 is LNHDA and CDR2 is SQIVND (reference sequence). Sequenced input: PBMCs or a T cell subset sorted from them (not recorded which). This TCR was recovered from an adult woman who had mild COVID-19 (a few samples of this study predate the infection). Cell type and time point are not known. The gene calls are TRBV19 and TRBJ2-7, with no clear D. The DNA for the CDR3 is TGTGCCAGTAGTATCGCCCCCCGGGCCACCTACGAGCAGTACTTC. Translation: CASSIAPRATYEQYF.